This T cell receptor (beta chain) was documented in a study of blood T cell repertoires in COVID-19. Study context: PBMCs, B-cell-depleted T cells, or T cells were the source of the cDNA or gDNA that made up the material.

In the study's own analysis: The authors estimated nucleated cell counts from reference gene primer amplification. Libraries were prepared by immunoSEQ multiplex PCR; TCRdb keeps only in-frame clonotypes and omits some of them. V, J and clone size were drawn from that table, and D and trimming were deduced from the DNA. The sample holds under 300,000 clones, about 88% seen once. Trimming removed 5 bases from V and 8 bases from J; junction bases left unmatched: 9. The CDR3 is 16 amino acids. The germline V gene has CDR1 LGHNA and CDR2 YSLEER. The chain combines TRBV4-3 with TRBJ2-1, with 13 bases identical to TRBD2. The specimen was peripheral blood. The sequence was obtained from a woman aged 35 to 49 who had recovered from COVID-19. DNA of the CDR3: TGCGCCAGCAGCACGCGGACTAGCGGGAGTGTACATGAGCAGTTCTTC. Its protein product is CASSTRTSGSVHEQFF.